This TCR beta chain comes out of a study of control samples from healthy donors and cancer patients. Method: immunoSEQ multiplex PCR; TCRdb's copy keeps in-frame clones and lacks some. The table records roughly 92,000 clones, 70% to 90% of them present only once. Trimming left V 3 bases short and J 8 bases short, with 13 bases between. The CDR3 sequence is 13 residues long. Per the germline V gene, CDR1 is MNHEY and CDR2 is SMNVEV (reference sequence). The TCR comes from a woman aged 45-65 years in good health. Source material: blood. This chain joins TRBV27 and TRBJ1-1, with a possible D match to TRBD1 (6 bases). The CDR3 loop reads CASSFGGAAEAFF. CDR3 bases: TGTGCCAGCAGTTTTGGGGGCGCTGCGGAAGCTTTCTTT.